Listed below are T cell receptor beta chains from one sample, sequenced in a study of T cells in tumors after PD-1 blockade. Data came from immunoSEQ multiplex PCR; TCRdb stores just in-frame clones and leaves some out. The table shows about 47,000 clones, with roughly three quarters occurring only once. Sample: PBMCs, taken before anti-PD-1 therapy. Receptors were obtained from a human donor with advanced basal cell or squamous cell carcinoma (not recorded which). Each CDR3 is given with its conserved first and last residue. Each record gives: J gene, D gene, V gene, clone size, CDR3 DNA, CDR3 protein. The D gene is left open where the match is weak. Clone size is stated in some rows and not others, as once, few, many or a class when expanded.

>TRBJ2-1|.|TRBV5-1|.
TGCGCCAGCAGCGACCGTAGCGGAGGCCCGCCCCCCAATGAGCAGTTCTTC
CASSDRSGGPPPNEQFF
>TRBJ2-1|TRBD2|TRBV18|few
TGTGCCAGCTCACCACCGACTAGCGGGAGCTCCTACAATGAGCAGTTCTTC
CASSPPTSGSSYNEQFF
>TRBJ2-7|TRBD2|TRBV5-4|.
TGTGCCAGCAGCTCGGGACTAGCGGGGTACGAGCAGTACTTC
CASSSGLAGYEQYF
>TRBJ1-2|.|TRBV6-5|.
TGTGCTAGCAGTCGCGCAGGGGACCTCTATGGCTACACCTTC
CASSRAGDLYGYTF
>TRBJ2-7|.|TRBV29-1|.
TGCAGCGTTGAAAGGGCCTACGAGCAGTACTTC
CSVERAYEQYF
>TRBJ2-1|.|TRBV9|.
TGTGCCAGCAGCCCAGAGGTCCCGGGACGACCAGAGCAGTTCTTC
CASSPEVPGRPEQFF
>TRBJ2-3|.|TRBV7-8|.
TGTGCCAGCAGCTTCCTAGCCGGAGAAACAGATACGCAGTATTTT
CASSFLAGETDTQYF
>TRBJ2-7|.|TRBV5-1|.
TGCGCCAGCAGCTTGGATTTGGGGGCGGGAATCTACGAGCAGTACTTC
CASSLDLGAGIYEQYF
>TRBJ1-6|.|TRBV6-5|.
TGTGCCAGCAGGCTACAGGGTTGGGATTCACCCCTCCACTTT
CASRLQGWDSPLHF
>TRBJ1-1|TRBD1|TRBV4-1|.
TGCGCCAGCAGCCAAGAGGTACCCCTAGGACAGGGGGTGGGGACTGAAGCTTTCTTT
CASSQEVPLGQGVGTEAFF
>TRBJ1-5|.|TRBV6-1|.
TGTGCCAGCAGTGAACAAGGGATTAGCAATCAGCCCCAGCATTTT
CASSEQGISNQPQHF
>TRBJ2-7|.|TRBV2|.
TGTGCCAGCATTTCGGGGGCTGGGTACGAGCAGTACTTC
CASISGAGYEQYF
>TRBJ2-7|.|TRBV18|.
TGTGCCAGCTCACCGGGCTGGGCTTCGGAAGAGCAGTACTTC
CASSPGWASEEQYF
>TRBJ1-2|TRBD1|TRBV11-3|.
TGTGCCAGCAGCTTAGGTACAGGGGGCACTAACTATGGCTACACCTTC
CASSLGTGGTNYGYTF
>TRBJ2-5|.|TRBV4-1|once
TGCGCCAGCAGCCAAGATCGCCGCGTCCAAGAGACCCAGTACTTC
CASSQDRRVQETQYF
>TRBJ2-1|.|TRBV14|medium-sized
TGTGCCAGCAGCCAAGGCCACGGACTCGGGTACAATGAGCAGTTCTTC
CASSQGHGLGYNEQFF
>TRBJ1-1|.|TRBV2|.
TGTGCCAGCAGTGGAACGGGGTCGTTGGACACTGAAGCTTTCTTT
CASSGTGSLDTEAFF
>TRBJ2-6|.|TRBV6-5|.
TGTGCCAGCGGAGGACGGCTCTCTGGGGCCAACGTCCTGACTTTC
CASGGRLSGANVLTF
>TRBJ1-2|.|TRBV6-1|.
TGTGCCAGCAGTGAATCTTATGGCTACACCTTC
CASSESYGYTF
>TRBJ2-1|.|TRBV11-3|.
TGTGCCAGCACCTCCAGGGGCTACGAGGGATACAATGAGCAGTTCTTC
CASTSRGYEGYNEQFF